This T cell receptor (beta chain) comes out of a study of CD8 T cells in ankylosing spondylitis. Regarding the study as a whole: What seemed typical of ankylosing spondylitis blood was a TCR beta motif built from several highly homologous variants. As reported, disease-linked clones showed significant enrichment in matched ankylosing spondylitis synovial fluid.

A single record per CDR3 protein comes from TCRdb applying MiXCR to the 5' RACE reads. The table includes about 210,000 distinct CDR3 sequences, just under 7.5% detected once. This clonotype was observed many times. Its antigen is unidentified. This CDR3 is 16 amino acids long. V shed 3 bases and J 4 bases; nucleotides not matched to a gene: 6. The germline V gene has CDR1 MRHNA and CDR2 SNTAGT. The genes are TRBV6-4 and TRBJ2-3; 11 nucleotides line up with TRBD2. The sequence was obtained from a male donor with ankylosing spondylitis. Sequencing was carried out using blood, either unsorted or a sorted T cell fraction (not recorded which). CDR3 region: CASSEEASGGPDTQYF. For the CDR3, the DNA is TGTGCCAGCAGTGAGGAAGCTAGCGGGGGGCCAGATACGCAGTATTTT.